This TCR beta chain was identified during a study of response to subunit inactivated influenza vaccine. Study results and caveats: T cells newly recruited by each seasonal influenza vaccination are few, the authors suggested.

MiXCR, applied by TCRdb to the RT-PCR reads, yields one record per CDR3 protein. The sample includes approximately 530,000 distinct CDR3 sequences, 10% to 15% of them seen just once. This CDR3 region has 16 residues. Between the trimmed V and J ends, which lost 0 bases and 4 bases, there was a span of 14 bases. Germline loops: CDR1 SGHNT, CDR2 YYREEE (reference sequence). On this clonotype itself: Its target is not known.

The sequencing used PBMCs from blood, collected 40 to 50 days after vaccination. The rearrangement links TRBV5-4 to TRBJ2-1, with D possibly TRBD2 on 6 matching bases. This TCR was sampled from a man aged 45-65 years who received an inactivated influenza vaccine. The DNA for the CDR3 is TGTGCCAGCAGCTTGGAGCCGGGACTGGCTTACAATGAGCAGTTCTTC. Its translation: CASSLEPGLAYNEQFF.